Below, 20 T cell receptor beta chains from the same sample are listed, as sequenced in a study of molecular identifiers for immune sequencing clone quantification. TCRdb recomputed calls from the PCR reads with MiXCR, one row per CDR3 protein. The sample contains some 70,000 distinct CDR3 sequences, 15% to 20% of which appear only once. Sequencing used naive CD8+ T cells from blood, with Jurkat cell RNA spiked in. Subset reported: FACS-sorted CD8+CD4-CCR7+CD45RA+ naive T cells. These receptors all come from a human donor in good health. Some libraries in this study had Jurkat cell RNA spiked in.

In its sample, this clonotype was seen a few times. This chain uses TRBV6-5 with TRBJ2-5; 7 bases fit TRBD2. The length of the CDR3 is 13 residues. Germline values: CDR1 MNHEY, CDR2 SVGAGI. Unmatched junction bases numbered 0, after V lost 0 bases and J lost 5 bases. The CDR3 sequence: CASSYSRGETQYF. In DNA, the CDR3 is TGTGCCAGCAGTTACTCGCGGGGGGAGACCCAGTACTTC.

This clonotype was found a few times. The genes are TRBV2 and TRBJ1-2; 7 nucleotides match TRBD1. J lost 4 bases, V lost 6 bases, and 2 bases had no gene match. There are 12 residues in the CDR3. Germline values: CDR1 SNHLY, CDR2 FYNNEI. Here the CDR3 DNA reads TGTGCCAGCAGGGGACAGTTCTATGGCTACACCTTC. Translation: CASRGQFYGYTF.

This clonotype was counted ten times or more. The chain employs TRBV9 and TRBJ2-1; D possibly corresponds to TRBD1 (7 bases). Trimming stripped 3 bases from V and 0 bases from J, with 16 bases between. The CDR3 is 17 residues long. Germline assignment: CDR1 SGDLS and CDR2 YYNGEE. DNA for the CDR3: TGTGCCAGCAGCGAGGAGGGGGCGGTTAGCTCCTACAATGAGCAGTTCTTC. Protein: CASSEEGAVSSYNEQFF.

This clonotype has ten or more counts. This chain joins TRBV30 and TRBJ1-1; D is ambiguous. V lost 4 bases and J 1 base, leaving 13 bases between the germline ends. The CDR3 runs to 14 residues. Germline lookup yields CDR1 GTSNPN and CDR2 SVGIG (reference sequence). The CDR3 bases are TGTGCCTGGAACGGGAACAGCGCGAACACTGAAGCTTTCTTT. Translation: CAWNGNSANTEAFF.

About this clonotype: A read error is possible here, since a much larger clone lies one base away. The V and J genes are TRBV7-2 and TRBJ2-1; perhaps TRBD2 as D (6 bases). Germline values: CDR1 SGHTA, CDR2 FQGNSA. The CDR3 has 15 residues. Here the CDR3 DNA reads TGTGCCGGCAGCCCAGAGTTAGCGGAGTACAATGAGCAGTTCTTC. As protein: CAGSPELAEYNEQFF.

This clonotype was recorded many times. The chain recombines TRBV6-2 or TRBV6-3 with TRBJ2-7; no definite D call. The CDR3 extends over 13 amino acids. V was shortened by 2 bases and J by 4 bases, with 9 bases between the two germline ends. Germline V gene data show CDR1 as MNHEY and CDR2 as SVGEGT. The CDR3 DNA reads as TGTGCCAGCAGTTACGAAGTACCTTACGAGCAGTACTTC. The encoded protein is CASSYEVPYEQYF.

This clonotype was seen ten or more times. The rearrangement uses TRBV7-9 and TRBJ2-5; 9 bases are a match to TRBD1. This CDR3 has 18 amino acids. Per the germline V gene, CDR1 is SEHNR and CDR2 is FQNEAQ (reference sequence). Unmatched junction bases numbered 11, after V lost 1 base and J lost 2 bases. CDR3 in DNA: TGTGCCAGCAGCTTAGGGGCATACAGGGGGCCTGATCAAGAGACCCAGTACTTC. Amino acids: CASSLGAYRGPDQETQYF.

This clonotype was detected many times. The chain carries TRBV5-6 and TRBJ2-1; 12 nucleotides line up with TRBD2. Germline loops: CDR1 SGHDT, CDR2 YYEEEE. Trimming removed 2 bases from V and 4 bases from J; junction bases left unmatched: 7. The CDR3 sequence is 17 residues long. In DNA form, the CDR3 reads TGTGCCAGCAGCTTAGGCGGGACTAGCGGGTATTACAATGAGCAGTTCTTC. Its protein product is CASSLGGTSGYYNEQFF.

This clonotype was found many times. The V and J genes are TRBV20-1 and TRBJ2-7; the D gene is possibly TRBD1 (5 bases). Germline assignment: CDR1 DFQATT and CDR2 SNEGSKA (reference sequence). With 6 bases removed from V and 3 bases from J, the gap between germline ends came to 12 bases. This CDR3 contains 12 residues. CDR3 sequence reads: CSAVDQGYEQYF. CDR3 DNA: TGCAGTGCCGTAGACCAGGGCTACGAGCAGTACTTC.

Ten or more counts support this clonotype. The chain has TRBV20-1 and TRBJ2-1; 8 bases match TRBD2. CDR1 is DFQATT, CDR2 SNEGSKA, per germline (reference sequence). The V gene end was trimmed by 4 bases and the J gene end by 0 bases; junction bases not matched to a gene: 2. The CDR3 contains 14 residues. CDR3 loop: CSATSGSSYNEQFF. The CDR3 nucleotides are TGCAGTGCTACGAGCGGGAGCTCCTACAATGAGCAGTTCTTC.

Concerning this clonotype itself: A single base separates this from a much larger clone, so it may be a read error. The genes are TRBV12-3 or TRBV12-4 and TRBJ2-7; 8 bases are a match to TRBD2. This CDR3 has 16 residues. CDR3 protein: CASSLKAVAGFYEQCF. The DNA of the CDR3 is TGTGCCAGCAGTTTAAAGGCGGTAGCGGGATTCTACGAGCAGTGCTTC.

This clonotype showed up many times. The rearrangement joins TRBV4-1 to TRBJ2-7, with D possibly being TRBD2 (6 bases). Per the germline V gene, CDR1 is MGHRA and CDR2 is YSYEKL. The ends were cut back, 0 bases at V and 0 bases at J, with 15 bases in the middle. CDR3 length: 17 residues. CDR3 bases: TGCGCCAGCAGCCAAGAACGAACCAGGACTATCTCCTACGAGCAGTACTTC. Its translation: CASSQERTRTISYEQYF.

The rearrangement uses TRBV6-2 or TRBV6-3 and TRBJ1-4; no clear D. The CDR3 extends over 15 amino acids. Between the trimmed V and J ends, which lost 2 bases and 5 bases, there was a span of 12 bases. Germline CDR1 MNHEY, CDR2 SVGEGT. CDR3 bases: TGTGCCAGCAGTTACGGTGGAGTGGAGAATGAAAAACTGTTTTTT. It is translated as CASSYGGVENEKLFF.

Ten or more counts support this clonotype. The chain combines TRBV20-1 with TRBJ2-7; TRBD2 matches at 8 bases. This CDR3 comprises 13 residues. Germline loops: CDR1 DFQATT, CDR2 SNEGSKA (reference sequence). Trimming cost V 6 bases and J 0 bases; bases outside gene matches: 4. The CDR3 reads CSAVSGASYEQYF. In DNA form, the CDR3 reads TGCAGTGCCGTTAGCGGGGCCTCCTACGAGCAGTACTTC.

The table lists this clonotype with a few counts. This chain joins TRBV29-1 and TRBJ1-2; TRBD1 matches at 8 bases. Germline V gene lookup returns CDR1 SQVTM and CDR2 ANQGSEA. V lost 4 bases to trimming and J lost 6 bases; unmatched junction nucleotides: 19. The CDR3 covers 17 residues. CDR3: CSVVGGRERTGLHGYTF. CDR3 sequence (DNA): TGCAGCGTTGTGGGGGGTAGGGAACGGACAGGGCTACATGGCTACACCTTC.

Concerning this clonotype: One base away lies a much larger clone, so this may be a sequencing read error. J is TRBJ2-7 and V is TRBV29-1; unclear D gene. Germline loops: CDR1 SQVTM, CDR2 ANQGSEA. The CDR3 totals 12 residues. CDR3 nucleotides: TGCGGCGTTTTCACTTCTCAGTACGAGCAGTACTTC. It codes for CGVFTSQYEQYF.

This clonotype was observed at least ten times. The chain carries TRBV4-1 and TRBJ2-7; D remains ambiguous. V shed 1 base and J shed 7 bases, with 8 bases lying between them. The germline gives CDR1 MGHRA, CDR2 YSYEKL. The CDR3 sequence is 12 residues long. The chain's CDR3 is CASSQGGLEQYF. In DNA form, the CDR3 reads TGCGCCAGCAGCCAAGGTGGTTTGGAGCAGTACTTC.

The rearrangement uses TRBV27 and TRBJ2-1, with 7 bases fitting TRBD1. V shed 4 bases and J 5 bases; nucleotides not matched to a gene: 11. The CDR3 totals 16 residues. Germline CDR1 MNHEY, CDR2 SMNVEV (reference sequence). The CDR3 region has the DNA TGTGCCAGCAGTTCCCCACTGGGGGACAGCCACAATGAGCAGTTCTTC. It translates to CASSSPLGDSHNEQFF.

This clonotype was detected ten times or more. CDR3 protein: CASSAGRSLNTEAFF. The CDR3 bases are TGTGCCAGCAGCGCGGGACGGTCTTTGAACACTGAAGCTTTCTTT. The chain is built from TRBV2 and TRBJ1-1; TRBD1 is a possible D gene (5 bases). The CDR3 consists of 15 residues. Trimming pared 6 bases from V and 0 bases from J, leaving 14 bases between. Per the germline V gene, CDR1 is SNHLY and CDR2 is FYNNEI.

In its sample, this clonotype was seen many times. V and J are TRBV14 and TRBJ2-7; possibly TRBD1 or TRBD2 for D (5 bases each). This CDR3 is 15 amino acids long. V was clipped by 0 bases and J by 0 bases, with 9 bases between them. The V gene's germline CDR1 is SGHDN and CDR2 FVKESK. The CDR3 protein is CASSQEWGTSYEQYF. The CDR3 DNA reads as TGTGCCAGCAGCCAAGAATGGGGGACCTCCTACGAGCAGTACTTC.